These T cell receptor beta chains were read from a single sample in a study of blood T cell repertoires in COVID-19. TCRdb's copy holds only in-frame clones and misses some; the assay was immunoSEQ multiplex PCR. The sample has 75,000 to 100,000 clones; about four fifths are singletons. Source material: peripheral blood. All receptors derive from a man aged 50-59 years with active or convalescent COVID-19. Both conserved end residues are part of each CDR3. Fields, in order: clone size, J gene, D gene, V gene, CDR3 DNA, CDR3 protein. D genes are given only for firm matches. Not all rows give a size; the values are once, few, many and, for expanded clones, a class.

>.|TRBJ2-7|.|TRBV20-1
TGCAGTGCTAGTCCGAACACCCAAACCTACGAGCAGTACTTC
CSASPNTQTYEQYF
>few|TRBJ1-5|TRBD1|TRBV7-8
TGTGCCAGCAGCTCAGGCCGGGACAGGGGTAAGCAGCCCCAGCATTTT
CASSSGRDRGKQPQHF
>.|TRBJ1-1|.|TRBV6-5
TGTGCCAGCAGTTACAACCAGGGCAGATTCACTGAAGCTTTCTTT
CASSYNQGRFTEAFF
>.|TRBJ1-1|.|TRBV3-1/TRBV3-2
TGTGCCAGCAGCCAAGATTGGGACATGAACACTGAAGCTTTCTTT
CASSQDWDMNTEAFF
>.|TRBJ1-4|TRBD1|TRBV12-3/TRBV12-4
TGTGCCAGCAGGACAGGGGTCGGTGAAAAACTGTTTTTT
CASRTGVGEKLFF
>once|TRBJ1-3|TRBD1|TRBV30
TGTGCCTGGAGCCGAGACAGGGGGGTAGGTGGAAACACCATATATTTT
CAWSRDRGVGGNTIYF
>.|TRBJ1-5|.|TRBV7-2
TGTGCCAGCAGCCAAGTAGGGGTTGGGCAGCCCCAGCATTTT
CASSQVGVGQPQHF
>.|TRBJ2-7|.|TRBV9
TGTGCCAGCAGCGTAGGTAGCTCCTACGAGCAGTACTTC
CASSVGSSYEQYF
>.|TRBJ2-1|.|TRBV4-1
TGCGCCAGCAGCCCCCCCGGGACACCTTACAATGAGCAGTTCTTC
CASSPPGTPYNEQFF
>few|TRBJ1-5|.|TRBV6-6
TGTGCCAGCAGTTACACCCAAAGCGATCAGCCCCAGCATTTT
CASSYTQSDQPQHF
>few|TRBJ1-6|TRBD1|TRBV7-8
TGTGCCAGCAGGGTGGGGACAGGGGACTCACCCCTCCACTTT
CASRVGTGDSPLHF
>once|TRBJ2-5|.|TRBV9
TGTGCCAGCAGCGTAGGTACAGGGAGAGAGACCCAGTACTTC
CASSVGTGRETQYF
>.|TRBJ1-5|TRBD1|TRBV18
TGTGCCAGCTCGACAGGGCGCAACAATCAGCCCCAGCATTTT
CASSTGRNNQPQHF
>.|TRBJ1-4|.|TRBV4-2
TGTGCCAGCAGCCTAGGGGGGGAACTGAAAAATGAAAAACTGTTTTTT
CASSLGGELKNEKLFF
>.|TRBJ1-3|TRBD1|TRBV12-3/TRBV12-4
TGTGCCAGCAGCGGACAGGGGGGAAACACCATATATTTT
CASSGQGGNTIYF
>.|TRBJ2-1|TRBD2|TRBV6-5
TGTGCCAGCCGACTAGGACTAGCCTACAATGAGCAGTTCTTC
CASRLGLAYNEQFF
>.|TRBJ2-4|TRBD1|TRBV29-1
TGCAGCGTCACCCAGGACAGGGGGTTGTATCTAGCCAAAAACATTCAGTACTTC
CSVTQDRGLYLAKNIQYF
>few|TRBJ2-2|.|TRBV3-1/TRBV3-2
TGTGCCAGCAGCCAATCCTGGAACACCGGGGAGCTGTTTTTT
CASSQSWNTGELFF
>once|TRBJ1-6|.|TRBV11-2
TGTGCCAGCAGCTTAGATCCCTTGCGGAATTCACCCCTCCACTTT
CASSLDPLRNSPLHF
>once|TRBJ1-1|TRBD1|TRBV5-4
TGTGCCAGCAGCAACCCGGGACAGTTGAACACTGAAGCTTTCTTT
CASSNPGQLNTEAFF
>.|TRBJ2-5|.|TRBV9
TGTGCCAGCAGCGTTAAAATCCAAGAGACCCAGTACTTC
CASSVKIQETQYF
>.|TRBJ1-2|TRBD1|TRBV7-2
TGTGCCAGCAGCTTAGCCGCAGGGGGCGCCTATGGCTACACCTTC
CASSLAAGGAYGYTF
>.|TRBJ1-5|.|TRBV24-1
TGTGCCACCACTGGCGCGGGGGGTCAGCCCCAGCATTTT
CATTGAGGQPQHF
>.|TRBJ2-1|TRBD1|TRBV18
TGTGCCAGCTCACCCCGGACAGGGAGGAATGAGCAGTTCTTC
CASSPRTGRNEQFF
>.|TRBJ2-7|TRBD2|TRBV7-9
TGTGCCAGCAGCTTAATTGGGGGGGAGCAGTGCTTC
CASSLIGGEQCF
>.|TRBJ2-7|.|TRBV12-3/TRBV12-4
TGTGCCAGCAGCGAGGGACTTGGCTACGAGCAGTACTTC
CASSEGLGYEQYF
>.|TRBJ1-5|.|TRBV5-6
TGTGCCAGCAGTCAGGGGCAGTTCCAGCCCCAGCATTTT
CASSQGQFQPQHF
>.|TRBJ2-1|TRBD1|TRBV5-1
TGCGCCAGCAGCTTTACAGGGACAGGGCAGCATGAGCAGTTCTTC
CASSFTGTGQHEQFF
>.|TRBJ1-1|TRBD1|TRBV5-1
TGCGCCAGCAGCCCCTACGGACAGGGGAACACTGAAGCTTTCTTT
CASSPYGQGNTEAFF
>few|TRBJ1-4|TRBD1|TRBV6-5
TGTGCCAGCAGTAGCGACAGGGATAAACTGTTTTTT
CASSSDRDKLFF
>.|TRBJ2-1|TRBD2|TRBV7-6
TGTGCCAGCAGTTTAGGACCGGGACTAGCCTGGAATGAGCAGTTCTTC
CASSLGPGLAWNEQFF
>.|TRBJ2-3|.|TRBV25-1
TGTGCCAGCACCCTCTCCCCCACAGATACGCAGTATTTT
CASTLSPTDTQYF
>.|TRBJ1-5|.|TRBV6-5
TGTGCCAGCAGTAATTCGGATCAGCCCCAGCATTTT
CASSNSDQPQHF
>.|TRBJ2-3|.|TRBV2
TGTGCCAGCAGGGAGGGGCGTAGCACAGATACGCAGTATTTT
CASREGRSTDTQYF
>.|TRBJ1-2|.|TRBV7-2
TGTGCCAGCACCTTAGGAGGGGGCTATGGCTACACCTTC
CASTLGGGYGYTF
>few|TRBJ2-5|TRBD2|TRBV19
TGTGCCACCAAACGGCGGGGGGACCAAGAGACCCAGTACTTC
CATKRRGDQETQYF
>.|TRBJ2-7|TRBD1|TRBV9
TGTGCCAGCAGCGTATGGGACAGGGATAGCGAGCAGTACTTC
CASSVWDRDSEQYF
>.|TRBJ1-1|.|TRBV4-1
TGCGCCAGCAGCCAAGATAGCAGGGGTATGGGGTTGAACACTGAAGCTTTCTTT
CASSQDSRGMGLNTEAFF
>.|TRBJ2-3|TRBD2|TRBV10-3
TGTGCCACCAGAGGGCGGGGGGGTAGCACAGATACGCAGTATTTT
CATRGRGGSTDTQYF
>few|TRBJ2-5|TRBD2|TRBV6-1
TGTGCCAGCAGTGAAGCTGGGTGGGTAGCGGGGCCGGAGACCCAGTACTTC
CASSEAGWVAGPETQYF
>.|TRBJ1-5|.|TRBV6-2/TRBV6-3
TGTGCCAGCAGTCCCCGTGCGGGGTCGGGTTATAGCAATCAGCCCCAGCATTTT
CASSPRAGSGYSNQPQHF
>.|TRBJ1-6|.|TRBV25-1
TGTGCCAGCAGTGAAACTCCAGGGGAGGGGTATAATTCACCCCTCCACTTT
CASSETPGEGYNSPLHF
>once|TRBJ2-2|TRBD2|TRBV2
TGTGCCAGTACAGGCGGGAGGAACACCGGGGAGCTGTTTTTT
CASTGGRNTGELFF
>.|TRBJ2-5|TRBD1|TRBV9
TGTGCCAGCAGTCAAGGACAGGGGCTAGGAGAGACCCAGTACTTC
CASSQGQGLGETQYF
>.|TRBJ2-7|.|TRBV2
TGTGCCAGCAGTGAAAGGGGCATCCCAGCCTACGAGCAGTACTTC
CASSERGIPAYEQYF
>.|TRBJ2-3|TRBD2|TRBV10-3
TGTGCCATCAGGGACCCAGGGCGGGGGGGCACAGATACGCAGTATTTT
CAIRDPGRGGTDTQYF
>.|TRBJ2-1|TRBD1|TRBV7-2
TGTGCCAGCAGCTTATTTCCGGGACAGGGCAATGAGCAGTTCTTC
CASSLFPGQGNEQFF
>.|TRBJ1-2|TRBD1|TRBV6-5
TGTGCCACCCCGGACAGGGGAGGGCTTGGCTACACCTTC
CATPDRGGLGYTF
>.|TRBJ1-5|TRBD1|TRBV3-1/TRBV3-2
TGTGCCAGCAGCCCAGGATCGCAGGGGGGCAATCAGCCCCAGCATTTT
CASSPGSQGGNQPQHF
>once|TRBJ2-3|TRBD2|TRBV11-3
TGTGCCAGCAGCTTAGGGACTAGCGGGGGTTCCACAGATACGCAGTATTTT
CASSLGTSGGSTDTQYF
>.|TRBJ1-4|TRBD1|TRBV20-1
TGCAGTGCTAGTGGGGGCAGGGGGAATGAAAAACTGTTTTTT
CSASGGRGNEKLFF